Sequencing of this T cell receptor beta chain was carried out in a study of cytotoxic CD8 clonotypes in ibrutinib-treated CLL. The length of the CDR3 is 14 residues. Trimming at V came to 1 base and at J to 4 bases, leaving 4 bases not matched to a gene. Germline V CDR1 and CDR2: LGHNT, FRNRAP. General observations from the study: At baseline, clonality was higher than in age-matched healthy donors and correlated with CD8+ counts.

Remarks on this clone: Its antigen is unidentified.

The repertoire was sequenced with immunoSEQ multiplex PCR; TCRdb's copy has only in-frame clones and lacks some. The sample includes approximately 150,000 clones, about 88% of them seen just once. Material: PBMCs, obtained at disease progression, from a patient treated with ibrutinib. The sequence was obtained from a human donor with chronic lymphocytic leukemia. The chain combines TRBV12-5 with TRBJ2-7, with 7 bases aligning to TRBD1. The DNA for the CDR3 is TGTGCTAGTGGTTTGGAGGGGACAGCATACGAGCAGTACTTC. Encoded protein: CASGLEGTAYEQYF.